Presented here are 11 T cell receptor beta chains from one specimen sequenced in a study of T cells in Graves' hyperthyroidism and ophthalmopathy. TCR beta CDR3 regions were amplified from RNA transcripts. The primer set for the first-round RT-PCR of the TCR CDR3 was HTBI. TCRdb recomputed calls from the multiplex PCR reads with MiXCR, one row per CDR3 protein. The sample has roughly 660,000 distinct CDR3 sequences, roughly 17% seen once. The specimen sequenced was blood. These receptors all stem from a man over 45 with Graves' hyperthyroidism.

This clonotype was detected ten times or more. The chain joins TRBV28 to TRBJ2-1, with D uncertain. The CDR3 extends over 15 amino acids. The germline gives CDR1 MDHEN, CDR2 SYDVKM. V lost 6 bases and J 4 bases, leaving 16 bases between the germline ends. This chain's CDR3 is CASSQGPTLYNEQFF. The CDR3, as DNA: TGTGCCAGCAGCCAAGGCCCGACACTTTACAATGAGCAGTTCTTC.

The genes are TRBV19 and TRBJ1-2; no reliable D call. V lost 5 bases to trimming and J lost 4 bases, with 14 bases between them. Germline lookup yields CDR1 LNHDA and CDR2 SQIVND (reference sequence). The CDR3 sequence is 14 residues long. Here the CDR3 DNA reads TGTGCCAGTAGTCAGAACCGCGCGATCTATGGCTACACCTTC. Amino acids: CASSQNRAIYGYTF.

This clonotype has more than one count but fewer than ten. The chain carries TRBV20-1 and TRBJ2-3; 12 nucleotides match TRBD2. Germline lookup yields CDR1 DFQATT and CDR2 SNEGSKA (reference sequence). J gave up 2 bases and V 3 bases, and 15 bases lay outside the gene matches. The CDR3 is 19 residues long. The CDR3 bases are TGCAGTGCTAGTGGAGGGCTAGCGGGAGGGCCGTGGGACACAGATACGCAGTATTTT. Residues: CSASGGLAGGPWDTDTQYF.

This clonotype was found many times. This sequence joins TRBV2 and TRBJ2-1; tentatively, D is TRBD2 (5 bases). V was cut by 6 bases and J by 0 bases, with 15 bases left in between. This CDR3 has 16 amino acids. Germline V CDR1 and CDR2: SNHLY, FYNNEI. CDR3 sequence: CASSFSGYFSYNEQFF. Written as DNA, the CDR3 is TGTGCCAGCAGCTTCAGCGGTTACTTCTCCTACAATGAGCAGTTCTTC.

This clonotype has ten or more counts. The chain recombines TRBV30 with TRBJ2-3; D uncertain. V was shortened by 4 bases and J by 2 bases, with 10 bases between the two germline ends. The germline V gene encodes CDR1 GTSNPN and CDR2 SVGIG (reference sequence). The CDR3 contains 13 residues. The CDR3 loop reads CAWTGPHTDTQYF. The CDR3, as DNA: TGTGCCTGGACCGGGCCACACACAGATACGCAGTATTTT.

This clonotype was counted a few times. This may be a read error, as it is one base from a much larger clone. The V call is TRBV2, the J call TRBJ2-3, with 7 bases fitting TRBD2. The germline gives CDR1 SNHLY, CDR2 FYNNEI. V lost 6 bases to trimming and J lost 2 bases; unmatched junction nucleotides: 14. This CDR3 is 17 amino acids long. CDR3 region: CASRAYALAGPTDTQYF. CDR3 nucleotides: TGTGCCAGCAGGGCCTATGCCTTAGCGGGTCCCACAGATACGCAGTATTTT.

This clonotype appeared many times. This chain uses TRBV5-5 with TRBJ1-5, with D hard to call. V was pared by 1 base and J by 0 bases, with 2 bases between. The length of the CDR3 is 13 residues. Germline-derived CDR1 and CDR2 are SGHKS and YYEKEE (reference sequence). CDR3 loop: CASSLISNQPQHF. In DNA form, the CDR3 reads TGTGCCAGCAGCTTGATTAGCAATCAGCCCCAGCATTTT.

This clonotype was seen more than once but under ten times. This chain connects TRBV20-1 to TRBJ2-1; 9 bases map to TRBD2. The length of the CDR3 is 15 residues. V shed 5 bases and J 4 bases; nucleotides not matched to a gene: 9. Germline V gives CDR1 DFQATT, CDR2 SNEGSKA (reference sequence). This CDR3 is CSAALSGRPYNEQFF. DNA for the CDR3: TGCAGTGCTGCCCTAAGCGGGAGGCCTTACAATGAGCAGTTCTTC.

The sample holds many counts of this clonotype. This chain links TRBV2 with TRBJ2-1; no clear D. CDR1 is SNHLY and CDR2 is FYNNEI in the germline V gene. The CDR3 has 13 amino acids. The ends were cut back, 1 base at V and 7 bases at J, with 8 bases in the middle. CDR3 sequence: CASSEGLGNEQFF. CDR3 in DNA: TGTGCCAGCAGTGAAGGTTTGGGTAATGAGCAGTTCTTC.

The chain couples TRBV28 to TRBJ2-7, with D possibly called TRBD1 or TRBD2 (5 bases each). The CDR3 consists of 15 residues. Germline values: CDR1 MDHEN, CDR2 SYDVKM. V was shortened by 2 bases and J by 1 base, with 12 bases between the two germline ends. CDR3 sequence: CASSLRGRISYEQYF. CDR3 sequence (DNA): TGTGCCAGCAGTTTAAGGGGACGGATTTCCTACGAGCAGTACTTC.

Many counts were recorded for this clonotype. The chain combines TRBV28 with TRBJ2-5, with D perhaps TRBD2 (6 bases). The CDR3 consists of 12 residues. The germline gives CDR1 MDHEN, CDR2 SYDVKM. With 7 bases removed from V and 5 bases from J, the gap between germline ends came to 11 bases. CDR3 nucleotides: TGTGCCAGCATGGAAAGCGGGGAGACCCAGTACTTC. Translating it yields CASMESGETQYF.